The sequence of this T cell receptor beta chain was determined in a study of T cell responses to AZD1222 COVID-19 vaccine. The study's findings and limits: Among spike-specific TCRs, nearly half reportedly target unmutated variant regions. Females outnumbered males among donors, who were mostly white British; clonal diversity was possibly underestimated. With two AZD1222 doses given, Spike-specific TCR breadth and depth both rose.

Assay used: immunoSEQ multiplex PCR; TCRdb lists only in-frame clones, some missing. There are more than 95,000 clones in the sample; 91% occur only once, and around 45% lies in the top ten. This CDR3 is 15 amino acids long. Germline V gene lookup returns CDR1 LNHDA and CDR2 SQIVND (reference sequence). With 5 bases clipped from V and 4 bases from J, the junction kept 7 bases outside the gene matches. This clone was counted a few times. The antigen remains unidentified. The clonotype comes from an adult in good health. The sequenced sample was peripheral blood, obtained on day 0 of AZD1222 vaccination. V usage is TRBV19 and J usage is TRBJ2-7; 11 bases are a match to TRBD2. CDR3 nucleotides: TGTGCCAGTAGTCCCGTAGCGGGAGGGAGGTACGAGCAGTACTTC. It encodes CASSPVAGGRYEQYF.